The present entry profiles one T cell receptor (beta chain) with its context. No antigen is known for it. It has no much larger one-base neighbor in the sample; base qualities were not kept. Library preparation employed the immunoSEQ multiplex PCR assay. Following the manufacturer's protocol, the hsTCRB Kit was used to amplify rearranged TCR beta chain sequences. TCRB libraries were sequenced on an Illumina MiSeq. Under the source paper's analysis protocol: The kit vendor's proprietary platform handled demultiplexing, trimming and gene mapping. This immuneACCESS table, as held by TCRdb, lists in-frame sequences with V and J called but not all clones. Of the missing ones, under half trace to an unresolved V gene in checked studies; the others have no known cause. Clonal size and the V and J genes are those of that table, whereas D and trimming came from the DNA. The sample table records 15,000 to 20,000 clones; almost 80% of these occur just once. The ten largest make up 10% of the sample.

CDR1 and CDR2 are read off the germline V gene as SGHRS and YFSETQ. V loses 0 bases of germline sequence and J loses 7 bases, and the interval between the two ends is 17 bases. Including the terminal cysteine and phenylalanine, the CDR3 comprises 15 residues. Left in the record is the CDR3 DNA by itself, 45 bases read in frame from the first base. The time point label here, explained by the study, means: baseline, week 1 (first vaccination visit). The treatment or condition label, read with the paper, signifies: pre-vaccination baseline after standard-of-care therapy. All donors had newly diagnosed IDH1-mutant astrocytomas of WHO grade 3 or 4 that showed loss of nuclear ATRX. The samples were drawn from NOA16, a multicentre, single-arm, open-label phase I trial in Germany that tested a mutant IDH1 peptide vaccine in humans for the first time. For immunogenicity testing, the blood drawn at visit V03 was used as the baseline sample. The DNeasy Blood and Tissue Kit was used to extract genomic DNA from EDTA blood for TCRB sequencing.

This entry is derived from a study of a mutant IDH1 vaccine in newly diagnosed glioma (dated by TCRdb to the early 2020s). In terms of the full investigation: Of the approximately 35 treated patients, approximately 62% were male and approximately 38% were female, and the mean age was roughly 40 years. Before enrollment, most patients had been given radiochemotherapy with temozolomide as standard therapy, while the rest had received either radiotherapy alone or temozolomide alone. Six visits were used for peripheral blood collection: V03 (baseline), V05, V07, V10, V12 and V13. Longitudinal TCRB deep sequencing was performed for around 23 treated patients wherever samples were available for exploratory analyses.

General conclusions and limits of the study: PBMC samples for TCRB deep sequencing were selected based on availability. Pseudoprogression appeared unrelated to alterations in the top peripheral T cell clonotypes detected by TCRB sequencing. The authors noted that analyses of patient blood samples could not be reproduced because of sample limitations. Immune responses induced by the vaccine were seen in roughly 95% of patients across multiple MHC alleles.

Sequencing was performed on PBMCs, taken from a glioma patient treated with radiotherapy, temozolomide or both. Rearrangement joined TRBV5-1 to TRBJ2-7; no confident D gene assignment can be made. The TCR was taken from a man aged 35 to 55 with glioma. This receptor carries the CDR3 CASSLEPLGPGEQYF. The DNA sequence is TGCGCCAGCAGCTTGGAGCCCCTTGGACCTGGAGAGCAGTACTTC.